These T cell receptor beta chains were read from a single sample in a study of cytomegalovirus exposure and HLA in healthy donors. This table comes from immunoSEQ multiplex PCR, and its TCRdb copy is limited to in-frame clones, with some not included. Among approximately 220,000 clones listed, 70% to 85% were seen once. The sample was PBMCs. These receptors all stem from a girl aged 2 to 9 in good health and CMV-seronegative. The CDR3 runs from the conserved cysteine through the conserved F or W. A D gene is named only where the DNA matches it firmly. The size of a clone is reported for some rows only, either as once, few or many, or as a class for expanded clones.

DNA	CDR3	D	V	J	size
TGTGCCAGCAGTGCCGGGTCCCATAATTCACCCCTCCACTTT	CASSAGSHNSPLHF	.	TRBV27	TRBJ1-6	.
TGTGCCAGCAGTTTGGGACTAGCGGCCTACAATGAGCAGTTCTTC	CASSLGLAAYNEQFF	TRBD2	TRBV27	TRBJ2-1	.
TGTGCCAGCAGTTACTCCAAGCGGTGGCAAGAGACCCAGTACTTC	CASSYSKRWQETQYF	.	TRBV6-5	TRBJ2-5	.
TGTGCCAGCAGTATAATAGCGGCACAAGAGACCCAGTACTTC	CASSIIAAQETQYF	.	TRBV6-5	TRBJ2-5	.
TGTGCCAGTAGTATGAGTCCCGCCGAACAGAATAGCTACACCTTC	CASSMSPAEQNSYTF	.	TRBV19	TRBJ1-2	.
TGTGCCATCAGTCCCCGGGAGGCCGGGGAGCTGTTTTTT	CAISPREAGELFF	TRBD2	TRBV10-3	TRBJ2-2	once
TGTGCTAGTGGTCCCCCCGGAGGGGCGAACTCTGGAAACACCATATATTTT	CASGPPGGANSGNTIYF	.	TRBV12-5	TRBJ1-3	few
TGTGCCAGCAGCTTAGATGGGACAGGGAGTAACCCGCAGTATTTT	CASSLDGTGSNPQYF	TRBD1	TRBV7-9	TRBJ2-3	.
TGTGCCAGCAGCGTAGGGCGGGGGGACTACAATGAGCAGTTCTTC	CASSVGRGDYNEQFF	TRBD2	TRBV9	TRBJ2-1	.
TGCGCCAGCAGCTTGGTCGCGGGAGCTATCAATGAGCAGTTCTTC	CASSLVAGAINEQFF	TRBD2	TRBV5-1	TRBJ2-1	.
TGTGCCAGCGGAAGTAGGGACATCTCCTACGAGCAGTACTTC	CASGSRDISYEQYF	.	TRBV6-5	TRBJ2-7	few
TGTGCCAGCAGTTACCCCGGGACTTTGCGAAACTATGGCTACACCTTC	CASSYPGTLRNYGYTF	.	TRBV7-2	TRBJ1-2	.
TGTGCCAGCAGCCAAGATCATGACGGGGGGGCTCGCTACGAGCAGTACTTC	CASSQDHDGGARYEQYF	TRBD2	TRBV4-2	TRBJ2-7	.
TGTGCCAGCAGCTCCCTCTACAGGGTAGATTCCTACAATGAGCAGTTCTTC	CASSSLYRVDSYNEQFF	.	TRBV11-1	TRBJ2-1	.
TGCGCCAGCAGCTTGACAGGGGACGCCAACTATGGCTACACCTTC	CASSLTGDANYGYTF	TRBD1	TRBV5-1	TRBJ1-2	few
TGTGCCAGCAGGATCCGGGGATCACAGCCCCAGCATTTT	CASRIRGSQPQHF	.	TRBV6-6	TRBJ1-5	.
TGTGCCAGCAGTAACATAGGAGAGACTCCTAACTATGGCTACACCTTC	CASSNIGETPNYGYTF	.	TRBV7-6	TRBJ1-2	.
TGCGCCAGCAGCTTGAAAAGGTACGGACAGGGATTATACGAGCAGTACTTC	CASSLKRYGQGLYEQYF	TRBD1	TRBV5-1	TRBJ2-7	.
TGTGCCAGCAGCTTAGTGGGGACAGGGGATGATGGCTACACCTTC	CASSLVGTGDDGYTF	TRBD1	TRBV7-9	TRBJ1-2	.
TGTGCCAGCAGTGAAGTTTTTAGCTACGAGCAGTACTTC	CASSEVFSYEQYF	.	TRBV25-1	TRBJ2-7	.